Sequencing of this T cell receptor (beta chain) was carried out in a study of CD8 T cells in Susac syndrome. RNA, at roughly 0.45 to 1 ug, was reverse transcribed with random hexamers. Multiplex immunoSEQ PCR targeted 54 Vbeta and 13 Jbeta TCR beta segments. TCRdb ran MiXCR on the immunoSEQ multiplex PCR reads and lists one entry per CDR3 protein. The table shows approximately 120,000 distinct CDR3 sequences, with around 94% occurring only once. This clonotype was detected only once. Sequencing of TCR beta was performed on blood CD8+ T cells and on blood CD4+ T cells. TEMRA cells were enriched by FACS, while CD8+ and CD4+ T cells were obtained through a negative isolation that was performed magnetically. The source material was CD4+ T cells from PBMCs. This TCR derives from a human donor in good health.

CDR3 in DNA: TGTGCCAGCAGTTCCTCGGGACAGGGGGCCAATCAGCCCCAGCATTTT. Translation: CASSSSGQGANQPQHF. The rearrangement links TRBV6-6 to TRBJ1-5; 12 bases are shared with TRBD1. J lost 3 bases, V lost 4 bases, and 4 bases had no gene match. The CDR3 is 16 amino acids. Germline-derived CDR1 and CDR2 are MNHNY and SVGAGI (reference sequence).